This T cell receptor (beta chain) was captured by sequencing in a study of blood T cell repertoires in COVID-19. This clone was observed a few times. Libraries were prepared by immunoSEQ multiplex PCR; TCRdb keeps only in-frame clonotypes and omits some of them. The sample has 200,000 to 300,000 clones, around 90% seen once. The V end was cut by 5 bases, the J end by 5 bases, with 12 bases between. The CDR3 length is 13 residues. Germline V CDR1 and CDR2: MDHEN, SYDVKM. The TCR was taken from a man aged 55 to 70 who had recovered from COVID-19. Sequencing was carried out using peripheral blood. This rearrangement joins TRBV28 to TRBJ2-5; TRBD1 might be the D (7 bases). CDR3 in amino acids: CASSVQGRETQYF. The CDR3, as DNA: TGTGCCAGCAGTGTACAGGGGAGGGAGACCCAGTACTTC.